Below are 5 T cell receptor beta chains sequenced from a single sample in a study of shared clonotypes between healthy human individuals. The assay was immunoSEQ multiplex PCR, and TCRdb's table has in-frame clones only and misses some. The sample records roughly 2.4 million clones, 90% to 97% being singletons. The sample taken for sequencing was naive CD4+ T cells sorted from blood. The sample's subset: CD45RA+ positively selected. Receptors originate from a man aged 18 to 35 in good health.

The chain links TRBV10-1 to TRBJ2-7; TRBD2 aligns across 11 bases. J was trimmed by 0 bases and V by 5 bases; bases with no gene match: 3. The CDR3 totals 15 residues. Germline-derived CDR1 and CDR2 are WNHNN and SYGVQD (reference sequence). The CDR3 nucleotides are TGCGCCAGCAGTAGGGGACTAGCGGCCTCCTACGAGCAGTACTTC. Translated, it gives CASSRGLAASYEQYF.

J is TRBJ2-3 and V is TRBV2; D is unclear. Trimming cost V 4 bases and J 2 bases, with 13 bases left between them. CDR3 size: 15 residues. Germline lookup yields CDR1 SNHLY and CDR2 FYNNEI. The CDR3 loop is CASSVDRRLTDTQYF. The DNA of the CDR3 is TGTGCCAGCAGTGTCGACCGTAGACTCACAGATACGCAGTATTTT.

V is TRBV18 and J is TRBJ2-1; maybe TRBD2 (6 bases). Trimming pared 3 bases from V and 0 bases from J, leaving 12 bases between. This CDR3 contains 16 residues. The germline V gene encodes CDR1 KGHSH and CDR2 LQKENI. The CDR3, as DNA: TGTGCCAGCTCACCGGGGGGAACCCTCTCCTACAATGAGCAGTTCTTC. Translated: CASSPGGTLSYNEQFF.

V is TRBV25-1 and J is TRBJ1-2; 10 bases match TRBD1. Germline CDR1 and CDR2: MGHDK and SYGVNS. The CDR3 runs 13 residues. J was trimmed by 8 bases and V by 6 bases; bases with no gene match: 6. CDR3 nucleotides: TGTGCCAGCAGCCAAGAGGACAGGGGGGGCTACACCTTC. This encodes CASSQEDRGGYTF.

The rearrangement joins TRBV27 to TRBJ1-3; no reliable D call. Germline V gene sequence: CDR1 MNHEY, CDR2 SMNVEV (reference sequence). The V end lost 8 bases, the J end lost 0 bases, and 11 bases lay between the germline ends. CDR3 length equals 14 residues. The CDR3 nucleotides read TGTGCCAGCTCCAGACGGCTCTCTGGAAACACCATATATTTT. Encoded protein: CASSRRLSGNTIYF.